This paragraph covers one TCR beta chain sequence. This receptor's antigen is unknown. Within one base of it there is no much larger clone, and no base qualities were kept. This sample was included in a study of blood T cell repertoires in COVID-19 (TCRdb year 2020). Regarding the study in general: Samples from collaborators originated in the United States, Italy and Spain and spanned both the acute and convalescent phases of COVID-19. Samples came from the ongoing ImmuneRACE study (first 160 participants) plus 1,254 subjects from 6 global collaborators. The repertoires were made available in a free public database intended to serve as a resource for research on the immune response to SARS-CoV-2. Deeply sampled blood TCRbeta repertoires from subjects exposed to, actively infected with, or recovered from COVID-19 were included in the dataset. HLA class I and class II types, where available, came from metadata supplied by the sample provider rather than from assay-based typing. The prospective study material was composed of cDNA or gDNA derived from T cells, B-cell-depleted T cells, or PBMCs. Nearly every sample came with metadata listing a de-identified subject ID, COVID-19 status, age in years and sex.

The research as a whole found: The quantity of clinical and demographic metadata differed by source and by participant and was supplied without curation.

The V end gives up 4 bases and the J end 7 bases, leaving 6 bases in the junction not matched to a gene. Including cysteine and phenylalanine, the CDR3 has 13 amino acids. Only the CDR3 DNA is retained, 39 bases long and in frame from the first base. According to the germline V gene, CDR1 reads ENHRY and CDR2 reads SYGVKD. Enrolling through a virtual design, the prospective study's participants ranged in age from roughly 18 to 95 years and lived across 20 to 30 United States geographic areas. To assign participants to cohorts, the prospective study relied on clinical history that participants themselves reported in a screening survey and a study questionnaire. Exposed participants were defined as having been in contact with someone with a PCR-confirmed or clinician-diagnosed COVID-19 case within 2 weeks of study entry. Mobile phlebotomists in the prospective study collected whole blood, serum and a nasopharyngeal or oropharyngeal swab from every participant. Over an approximately 2-month period, participants in the prospective study had the option of providing additional blood draws and questionnaires. Before DNA extraction, prospective study blood samples were shipped either frozen or at room temperature.

TCRbeta CDR3 regions were amplified from genomic DNA by means of the immunoSEQ Assay, a bias-controlled multiplex PCR. The original methods were these. The number of nucleated cells in each sample was estimated by amplification of reference gene primers within the assay. To quantify the absolute abundance of each unique TCRbeta CDR3 rearrangement, sequence reads were collapsed and filtered. For each sample, productive Simpson clonality was calculated as the square root of Simpson's diversity index over productive rearrangements. The clones in this table, taken by TCRdb from immuneACCESS, are in-frame only. Not every clone is retained; where verified, under half of the shortfall comes from an unresolved V gene, and the cause of the rest is unknown. V, J and clone size reflect that table, while D and trimming were determined from the DNA. The sample table contains about 200,000 clones; only one count was recorded for 84% of them. Of the sample, under 4% is held by the ten largest clones.

The chain joins TRBV10-3 to TRBJ1-1; TRBD1 fits 7 bases in the junction. The sequence was obtained from a young woman who had been exposed to COVID-19. The sample was PBMCs or T cells enriched from blood (not recorded which). The CDR3 here reads CAISAGQVLEAFF. The sequenced DNA: TGTGCCATCAGTGCCGGACAGGTTCTTGAAGCTTTCTTT.